This T cell receptor (beta chain) derives from a study of regulatory T cells in long-lasting Graves disease. The wider study: Antithyroid drug use was under 3 months in newly diagnosed Graves' patients. Study observations and caveats: Public clonotype sharing was higher in persistent than newly diagnosed patients.

TCR beta libraries were built with iRepertoire HTBI primers and Arm-PCR of CDR3 regions. Per the original methods: Segment identification across samples yielded 62 TRBV and roughly 14 TRBJ segments. TCRdb reprocessed the multiplex PCR reads via MiXCR and lists one record per CDR3 protein. In this record, the V and J calls reflect TCRdb's handling and not the investigators' own analysis. The sample lists hundreds of thousands of distinct CDR3 sequences; around 15% were seen once. In germline, CDR1 is LNHDA, CDR2 SQIVND (reference sequence). J lost 5 bases, V lost 9 bases, and 17 bases had no gene match. There are 16 residues in the CDR3. Time point in this sample: newly diagnosed GD, antithyroid drugs for less than 3 months. RNA from PBMCs was the source of the TCR library. This clonotype has only a few counts. The antigen remains unidentified. This sample also belongs to another study, concerning T cells in Graves' hyperthyroidism and ophthalmopathy.

This chain joins TRBV19 and TRBJ2-5, with TRBD1 matching over 8 bases. Sample: peripheral blood mononuclear cells (PBMCs), taken at new diagnosis, from a patient treated with antithyroid drugs. This receptor was obtained from a woman in her forties or fifties with Graves disease. The CDR3 DNA is TGTGCCAGCGGACAGGGCAAGGCCTCCTGGGGGGAGACCCAGTACTTC. This gives the protein CASGQGKASWGETQYF.